Following are 22 T cell receptor beta chains from one sample sequenced in a study of T cells in Graves' hyperthyroidism and ophthalmopathy (dated 2019 in TCRdb). The receptor library was made with multiplex PCR. The reads were generated on an Illumina HiSeq 2000. Amplification of TCR beta CDR3 regions was carried out from RNA transcripts. A first-round RT-PCR of the TCR CDR3 used the HTBI primer set with the Qiagen OneStep RT-PCR kit. TCRdb reanalyzed the raw reads on its own, using fastp at Q25 for trimming and MiXCR for clone calling, and kept in-frame beta chains. Entries are consolidated by CDR3 protein sequence, retaining the most common genes and DNA. In all, the sample holds around 240,000 distinct CDR3 sequences, and 13% to 15% of those were seen once. Together, the top ten hold roughly 15% of the sample. Sequenced input: blood. The source of these receptors is a woman aged 40 to 50 with Graves' hyperthyroidism that later progressed to Graves' ophthalmopathy.

This clonotype was counted many times. This chain connects TRBV28 to TRBJ1-5; the match to TRBD1 covers 7 bases. The germline V gene encodes CDR1 MDHEN and CDR2 SYDVKM. This CDR3 spans 15 amino acids. Trimming removed 6 bases from V and 3 bases from J; junction bases left unmatched: 8. The CDR3 nucleotides are TGTGCCAGCAGCCCCGGGACAGTTCACAATCAGCCCCAGCATTTT. It yields the protein CASSPGTVHNQPQHF.

This clonotype occurred many times. The chain is built from TRBV3-1 and TRBJ2-2; 12 nucleotides agree with TRBD1. This CDR3 is built from 17 residues. The V gene's germline CDR1 is LGHDT and CDR2 YNNKEL (reference sequence). J gave up 4 bases and V 4 bases, and 7 bases lay outside the gene matches. In nucleotides, the CDR3 is TGTGCCAGCAGCCTTTACCGGGACAGGGGGCGCACCGGGGAGCTGTTTTTT. It is translated as CASSLYRDRGRTGELFF.

CDR3 region: CASSRPGNEKLFF. Written as DNA, the CDR3 is TGTGCCAGTAGTAGACCAGGGAATGAAAAACTGTTTTTT. V usage is TRBV19 and J usage is TRBJ1-4; TRBD1 might be the D (5 bases). Germline values: CDR1 LNHDA, CDR2 SQIVND (reference sequence). The length of the CDR3 is 13 residues. Trimming stripped 4 bases from V and 5 bases from J, with 8 bases between. Using reference TRBV19 and TRBJ1-4 for the parts outside the CDR3, the full variable domain is DGGITQSPKYLFRKEGQNVTLSCEQNLNHDAMYWYRQDPGQGLRLIYYSQIVNDFQKGDIAEGYSVSREKKESFPLTVTSAQKNPTAFYLCASSRPGNEKLFFGSGTQLSVL.

There are many counts of this clonotype. The chain joins TRBV6-1 to TRBJ1-1; D gene uncertain. Germline V gene lookup returns CDR1 MNHNS and CDR2 SASEGT. The ends were cut back, 0 bases at V and 0 bases at J, with 11 bases in the middle. The CDR3 extends over 16 amino acids. CDR3 nucleotides: TGTGCCAGCAGTGAAGCTATGGGCAGAATGAACACTGAAGCTTTCTTT. Residues: CASSEAMGRMNTEAFF.

This clonotype was recorded many times. V and J are TRBV11-2 and TRBJ2-7, with 8 bases fitting TRBD2. The trim removed 6 bases at V and 2 bases at J, leaving 9 bases unmatched. The CDR3 extends over 15 amino acids. The germline gives CDR1 SGHAT, CDR2 FQNNGV. CDR3 DNA: TGTGCCAGCAGATCGGGGGGGGGGAACACCTACGAGCAGTACTTC. Its protein product is CASRSGGGNTYEQYF. The whole variable domain, filled in from reference TRBV11-2 and TRBJ2-7, reads EAGVAQSPRYKIIEKRQSVAFWCNPISGHATLYWYQQILGQGPKLLIQFQNNGVVDDSQLPKDRFSAERLKGVDSTLKIQPAKLEDSAVYLCASRSGGGNTYEQYFGPGTRLTVT.

Many counts were recorded for this clonotype. The V call is TRBV19, the J call TRBJ2-7; TRBD1 agrees at 7 bases. The CDR3 loop spans 14 amino acids. Germline CDR1 is LNHDA and CDR2 is SQIVND (reference sequence). Losses at the gene ends were 7 bases for V and 0 bases for J; bases not matched to a gene: 6. The CDR3, as DNA: TGTGCCAGTACCGCGACAGGGACCTCCTACGAGCAGTACTTC. It codes for CASTATGTSYEQYF.

This clonotype was recorded many times. The chain is built from TRBV11-2 and TRBJ1-1; TRBD1 is a possible D gene (5 bases). V was clipped by 6 bases and J by 10 bases, with 21 bases between them. From germline, CDR1 is SGHAT and CDR2 FQNNGV. This CDR3 region has 14 residues. The CDR3 DNA is TGTGCCAGCAGGCCCGGGGCAGGCCGAGAGTCAGCTTTCTTT. Residues: CASRPGAGRESAFF.

This clonotype appeared many times. The J gene is TRBJ1-6, the V gene TRBV19; 8 bases match TRBD1. The V gene's germline CDR1 is LNHDA and CDR2 SQIVND (reference sequence). The V segment lost 5 bases and the J segment 7 bases; nucleotides outside the gene matches: 10. The CDR3 extends over 16 amino acids. CDR3 DNA sequence: TGTGCCAGTAGTGCGGGACAGGCGCTGTACAATTCACCCCTCCACTTT. Translation gives CASSAGQALYNSPLHF.

This clonotype was counted many times. V gene TRBV11-2 combines with J gene TRBJ2-1; TRBD2 agrees at 7 bases. The CDR3 is 16 amino acids. Looked up from germline, CDR1 is SGHAT and CDR2 is FQNNGV. The J segment lost 3 bases and the V segment lost 1 base, leaving 6 bases of the junction unmatched. For the CDR3, the DNA is TGTGCCAGCAGCTTAGTATTCAGCGGGGTCTACAATGAGCAGTTCTTC. Translated, it gives CASSLVFSGVYNEQFF.

This clonotype was recorded at least ten times. The DNA of the CDR3 is TGTGCCAGCAGCTTAGTCGCAGGGGTCTACTCAGGGGCCCAGTACTTC. It is translated as CASSLVAGVYSGAQYF. The chain links TRBV7-2 to TRBJ2-5, with D possibly matching TRBD1 (6 bases). From germline, CDR1 is SGHTA and CDR2 FQGNSA. V lost 1 base, J lost 9 bases, and 21 bases lay in between. The CDR3 covers 16 residues.

This clonotype was counted ten times or more. The chain recombines TRBV9 with TRBJ2-3; TRBD2 aligns across 11 bases. The CDR3 runs to 15 residues. Germline V lookup: CDR1 SGDLS, CDR2 YYNGEE. J gave up 6 bases and V 0 bases, and 3 bases lay outside the gene matches. This CDR3 reads CASSVVAGGPDTQYF. CDR3 coding DNA: TGTGCCAGCAGCGTAGTAGCGGGAGGGCCGGATACGCAGTATTTT.

This clonotype was detected ten times or more. The chain combines TRBV12-3 or TRBV12-4 with TRBJ2-7; D unclear. Trimming took off 0 bases at V and 4 bases at J, with 7 bases between the two ends. This CDR3 region has 13 residues. The CDR3 sequence is CASSLAFGYEQYF. The CDR3 DNA reads TGTGCCAGCAGTTTAGCGTTCGGGTACGAGCAGTACTTC.

A remark on this clonotype: A read error may be the cause here, since a much bigger clone is one base away. The chain links TRBV28 to TRBJ2-7, with TRBD2 identical over 14 bases. Germline V gives CDR1 MDHEN, CDR2 SYDVKM. The CDR3 runs to 17 residues. V was clipped by 3 bases and J by 3 bases; unmatched bases: 7. The CDR3 sequence is CASSFTRLAGGIYEQYF. For the CDR3, the DNA is TGTGCCAGCAGTTTCACGAGACTAGCGGGAGGGATCTACGAGCAGTACTTC.

This clonotype has at least ten counts. CDR3 coding DNA: TGTGCCAGCAGCGTAACCAATTGGGGAGCCGTCACAGATACGCAGTATTTT. It yields the protein CASSVTNWGAVTDTQYF. This chain uses TRBV13 with TRBJ2-3; TRBD2 is a possible D gene (5 bases). This CDR3 has 17 residues. Between the trimmed V and J ends, which lost 5 bases and 2 bases, there was a span of 20 bases. In germline, CDR1 is PRHDT, CDR2 FYEKMQ (reference sequence). The full variable domain, its missing parts supplied by reference TRBV13 and TRBJ2-3, is AAGVIQSPRHLIKEKRETATLKCYPIPRHDTVYWYQQGPGQDPQFLISFYEKMQSDKGSIPDRFSAQQFSDYHSELNMSSLELGDSALYFCASSVTNWGAVTDTQYFGPGTRLTVL.

This clonotype has a count of ten or more. V and J are TRBV5-1 and TRBJ2-7, with 8 positions matching TRBD1. CDR1 and CDR2 from the germline V gene are SGHRS and YFSETQ. This CDR3 is 15 amino acids long. The trim removed 3 bases at V and 2 bases at J, leaving 7 bases unmatched. In DNA form, the CDR3 reads TGCGCCAGCAGCTCTACTACAGGGGGAACCTACGAGCAGTACTTC. The encoded protein is CASSSTTGGTYEQYF.

This clonotype was recorded many times. The V call is TRBV28, the J call TRBJ1-5; no reliable D call. Germline lookup yields CDR1 MDHEN and CDR2 SYDVKM. Trimming removed 6 bases from V and 4 bases from J, with 10 bases in between. The CDR3 extends over 13 amino acids. CDR3 sequence: CASRWQSNQPQHF. The CDR3 DNA sequence: TGTGCCAGCAGGTGGCAGTCGAATCAGCCCCAGCATTTT.

This clonotype has ten or more counts. The chain uses TRBV7-8 and TRBJ2-3, with D uncertain. From germline, CDR1 is SGHVS and CDR2 FQNEAQ. V gave up 5 bases and J gave up 4 bases, with 13 bases separating them. The CDR3 length is 14 residues. The CDR3 loop is CASSQSRAADTQYF. CDR3 DNA: TGTGCCAGCAGCCAGAGTAGGGCGGCAGATACGCAGTATTTT.

This clonotype has a handful of counts. An end of the junction does not agree with germline; a read error may underlie this. J is TRBJ2-7 and V is TRBV20-1; TRBD1 or TRBD2 may be the D gene (7 bases each). Germline V gene data show CDR1 as DFQATT and CDR2 as SNEGSKA (reference sequence). This CDR3 spans 15 amino acids. CDR3 DNA sequence: TGCGGTGCGAGAGGGGGCCAGGGAGGGCTCTACGAGCAGTACTTC. Its translation is CGARGGQGGLYEQYF.

This clonotype was counted only a few times. The V gene is TRBV2, the J gene TRBJ2-2; tentative D call: TRBD1 (6 bases). Trimming took 5 bases from V and 1 from J, leaving 11 bases between them. CDR3 length: 15 residues. Per germline, CDR1 SNHLY and CDR2 FYNNEI. The DNA of the CDR3 is TGTGCCAGCAGTTCCGGGACACTGAACACCGGGGAGCTGTTTTTT. Translating it yields CASSSGTLNTGELFF.

This clonotype showed up many times. V gene TRBV15 combines with J gene TRBJ2-1, with unresolved D. The length of the CDR3 is 16 residues. From germline, CDR1 is LNHNV and CDR2 YYDKDF (reference sequence). V dropped 1 base and J dropped 5 bases, with 15 bases sitting between them. The DNA of the CDR3 is TGTGCCACCAGCAGAGTAGGCAGTTGGGTTGACAATGAGCAGTTCTTC. This gives the protein CATSRVGSWVDNEQFF.

This clonotype was found many times. The rearrangement uses TRBV5-1 and TRBJ2-1; 16 bases match TRBD2. The V and J ends lost 0 bases and 6 bases, in that order; junction bases with no gene match: 6. The length of the CDR3 is 18 residues. The germline gives CDR1 SGHRS, CDR2 YFSETQ. Written as DNA, the CDR3 is TGCGCCAGCAGCTTGGTTGTGGGACTAGCGGGAGGGGGCAATGAGCAGTTCTTC. Its translation is CASSLVVGLAGGGNEQFF.

In this sample, this clonotype turned up many times. J is TRBJ1-1 and V is TRBV25-1; tentatively, D is TRBD1 (6 bases). Looked up from germline, CDR1 is MGHDK and CDR2 is SYGVNS. Trimming left V 4 bases short and J 6 bases short, with 18 bases between. The length of the CDR3 is 15 residues. Here the CDR3 reads CASSALGTGRAEAFF. The CDR3, as DNA: TGTGCCAGCAGTGCCCTTGGTACAGGGCGCGCTGAAGCTTTCTTT. The entire variable domain, with the rest obtained from reference TRBV25-1 and TRBJ1-1, is as follows: EADIYQTPRYLVIGTGKKITLECSQTMGHDKMYWYQQDPGMELHLIHYSYGVNSTEKGDLSSESTVSRIRTEHFPLTLESARPSHTSQYLCASSALGTGRAEAFFGQGTRLTVV.